The clone carrying this T cell receptor (beta chain) has just a few counts. Its antigen is unidentified. The data belong to a study of immune evolution from preneoplasia to lung adenocarcinoma. Regarding the study as a whole: From normal lung to invasive adenocarcinoma, top clone frequencies appeared to decrease. Later-stage lesions seemingly showed higher T cell density and diversity than normal lung.

The table came from immunoSEQ multiplex PCR; TCRdb's copy has only in-frame clones and leaves some out. The sample shows over 6,000 clones, around 85% of them seen only once. Resections took place in Japan or China from 2014 to 2017. H&E slides confirmed each diagnosis, reviewed by two pathologists independently. V lost 4 bases and J 6 bases, leaving 13 bases between the germline ends. The CDR3 sequence is 15 residues long. This TCR was recovered from a person aged 80 or over with lung adenocarcinoma. Specimen: FFPE minimally invasive lung adenocarcinoma tissue. The chain is built from TRBV6-7 and TRBJ1-6, with unresolved D. TRBV6-7 is classed as an ORF, of uncertain function. The CDR3 protein is CASSWTREGNSPLHF. The CDR3 DNA is TGTGCCAGCAGTTGGACTCGCGAGGGTAATTCACCCCTCCACTTT.